This T cell receptor (beta chain) comes out of a study of blood T cell repertoires in COVID-19. Across the whole study: Italy, Spain and the United States were the sources of the convalescent and acute COVID-19 samples.

Trimming took off 0 bases at V and 10 bases at J, with 7 bases between the two ends. The CDR3 totals 11 residues. Germline-derived CDR1 and CDR2 are DFQATT and SNEGSKA (reference sequence). Assay used: immunoSEQ multiplex PCR; TCRdb lists only in-frame clones, some missing. The sample yields 120,000 to 150,000 clones, 70% to 90% seen once. What was sequenced was peripheral blood. The TCR comes from a woman between 40 and 50 years old with active or convalescent COVID-19. This sequence joins TRBV20-1 and TRBJ2-1; D is undetermined. In nucleotides, the CDR3 is TGCAGTGCTAGAGATATACTGGAGCAGTTCTTC. It translates to CSARDILEQFF.